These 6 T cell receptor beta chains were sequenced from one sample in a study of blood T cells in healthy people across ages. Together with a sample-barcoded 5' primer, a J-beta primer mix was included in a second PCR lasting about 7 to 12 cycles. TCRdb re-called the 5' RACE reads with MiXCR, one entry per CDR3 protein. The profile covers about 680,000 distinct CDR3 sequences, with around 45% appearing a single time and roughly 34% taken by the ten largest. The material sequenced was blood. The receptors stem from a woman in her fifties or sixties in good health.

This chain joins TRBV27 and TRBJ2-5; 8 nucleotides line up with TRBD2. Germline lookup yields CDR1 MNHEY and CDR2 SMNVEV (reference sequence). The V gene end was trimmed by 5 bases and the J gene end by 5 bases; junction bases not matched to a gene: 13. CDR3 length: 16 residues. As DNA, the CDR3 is TGTGCCAGCAGTCAACGGTCAGCGGGGGCTCGGGAGACCCAGTACTTC. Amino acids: CASSQRSAGARETQYF.

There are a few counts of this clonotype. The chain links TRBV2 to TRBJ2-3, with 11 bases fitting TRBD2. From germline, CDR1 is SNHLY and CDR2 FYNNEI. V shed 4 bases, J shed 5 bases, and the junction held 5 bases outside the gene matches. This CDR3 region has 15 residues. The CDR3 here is CASSGLAGWEDTQYF. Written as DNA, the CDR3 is TGTGCCAGCAGTGGACTAGCGGGATGGGAAGATACGCAGTATTTT.

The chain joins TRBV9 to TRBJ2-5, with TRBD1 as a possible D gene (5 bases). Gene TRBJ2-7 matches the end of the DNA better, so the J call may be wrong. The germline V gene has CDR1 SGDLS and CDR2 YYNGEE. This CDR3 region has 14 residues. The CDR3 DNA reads TGTGCCAGCAGCCTTGGTGGGGCTATCAACGAGCAGTACTTC. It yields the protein CASSLGGAINEQYF.

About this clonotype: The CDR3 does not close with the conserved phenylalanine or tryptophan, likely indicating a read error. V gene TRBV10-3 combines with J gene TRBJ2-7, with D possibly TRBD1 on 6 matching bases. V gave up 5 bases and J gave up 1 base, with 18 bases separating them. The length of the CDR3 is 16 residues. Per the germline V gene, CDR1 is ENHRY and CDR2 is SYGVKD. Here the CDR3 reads CAISNAQGLRSYEQYL. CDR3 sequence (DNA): TGTGCCATCAGTAACGCCCAGGGGCTTCGATCCTACGAGCAGTACCTC.

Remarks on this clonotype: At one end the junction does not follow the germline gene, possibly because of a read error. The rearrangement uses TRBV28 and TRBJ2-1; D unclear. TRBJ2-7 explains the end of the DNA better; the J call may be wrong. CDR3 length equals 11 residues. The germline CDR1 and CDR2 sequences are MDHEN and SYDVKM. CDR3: CDSIRRNEQYF. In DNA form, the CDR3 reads TGTGACAGCATCCGCCGTAATGAGCAGTACTTC.

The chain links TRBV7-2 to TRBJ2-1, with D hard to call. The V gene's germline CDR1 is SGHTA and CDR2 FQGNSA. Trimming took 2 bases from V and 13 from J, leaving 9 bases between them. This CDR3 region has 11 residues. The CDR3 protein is CASSLWLEQFF. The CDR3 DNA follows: TGTGCCAGCAGCTTATGGTTGGAACAGTTCTTC.